These 9 T cell receptor beta chains originate from one sample sequenced in a study of beta chain features in type 1 diabetes. The entirety of the isolated RNA underwent reverse transcription, so expressed TCRB transcripts were sequenced. This table comes from immunoSEQ multiplex PCR, and its TCRdb copy is limited to in-frame clones, with some not included. The data hold over 700,000 clones, with 17% observed a single time. What was sequenced was naive CD4+ T cells from blood. The receptors were sampled from a woman younger than 30 in good health.

There are a few counts of this clone. The chain links TRBV4-3 to TRBJ1-1, with D perhaps TRBD1 (5 bases). V was pared by 2 bases and J by 5 bases, with 12 bases between. Germline CDR1 reads LGHNA; CDR2 reads YSLEER. CDR3 size: 14 residues. The CDR3 loop is CASSQTGRGTEAFF. In DNA, the CDR3 is TGCGCCAGCAGCCAAACGGGTAGGGGAACTGAAGCTTTCTTT.

The sample holds a few counts of this clone. The CDR3 nucleotides read TGTGCCAGCAGCGTATCGACAGGGGCCACAGATACGCAGTATTTT. Translated: CASSVSTGATDTQYF. The chain recombines TRBV9 with TRBJ2-3, with 8 positions matching TRBD1. CDR1 and CDR2 from the germline V gene are SGDLS and YYNGEE. This CDR3 region has 15 residues. The junction had 3 bases not matched to a gene; V was cut back by 1 base and J by 2 bases. The complete variable domain, with remaining parts taken from reference TRBV9 and TRBJ2-3, reads DSGVTQTPKHLITATGQRVTLRCSPRSGDLSVYWYQQSLDQGLQFLIQYYNGEERAKGNILERFSAQQFPDLHSELNLSSLELGDSALYFCASSVSTGATDTQYFGPGTRLTVL.

This chain uses TRBV5-1 with TRBJ2-2; D gene uncertain. V lost 4 bases, J lost 3 bases, and 13 bases lay in between. The CDR3 runs 15 residues. Per the germline V gene, CDR1 is SGHRS and CDR2 is YFSETQ. The DNA of the CDR3 is TGCGCCAGCAGCCTAGGCGGTCCGGACACCGGGGAGCTGTTTTTT. It encodes CASSLGGPDTGELFF. The whole variable domain, remainder taken from reference TRBV5-1 and TRBJ2-2, is KAGVTQTPRYLIKTRGQQVTLSCSPISGHRSVSWYQQTPGQGLQFLFEYFSETQRNKGNFPGRFSGRQFSNSRSEMNVSTLELGDSALYLCASSLGGPDTGELFFGEGSRLTVL.

V is TRBV28 and J is TRBJ2-1; the D call may be TRBD1 or TRBD2 (5 bases each). The CDR3 spans 14 residues. From germline, CDR1 is MDHEN and CDR2 SYDVKM. V was pared by 2 bases and J by 6 bases, with 11 bases between. The CDR3 loop reads CASSLGTLFNEQFF. In nucleotides, the CDR3 is TGTGCCAGCAGTTTAGGGACGCTATTCAATGAGCAGTTCTTC.

In its sample, this clone was seen a few times. The chain is built from TRBV4-2 and TRBJ1-1; weak D call: TRBD1 (5 bases). The CDR3 sequence is 16 residues long. The V gene's germline CDR1 is LGHNA and CDR2 YNFKEQ. The V end was cut by 1 base, the J end by 6 bases, with 18 bases between. CDR3: CASSQVSRGAAAEAFF. CDR3 DNA sequence: TGTGCCAGCAGCCAAGTCAGCCGAGGGGCAGCCGCTGAAGCTTTCTTT.

This clone has only a few counts. The chain couples TRBV19 to TRBJ2-1; 12 positions match TRBD2. Germline-derived CDR1 and CDR2 are LNHDA and SQIVND (reference sequence). Trimming at V came to 7 bases and at J to 5 bases, leaving 3 bases not matched to a gene. This CDR3 region has 14 residues. The CDR3 DNA reads as TGTGCCAGTAACCGGACTAGCGGGGACAATGAGCAGTTCTTC. This gives the protein CASNRTSGDNEQFF.

This chain links TRBV19 with TRBJ2-2; 8 bases align to TRBD1. The CDR3 has 14 residues. J gave up 7 bases and V 7 bases, and 8 bases lay outside the gene matches. Per the germline V gene, CDR1 is LNHDA and CDR2 is SQIVND (reference sequence). In nucleotides, the CDR3 is TGTGCCAGTATGCGACAGGGGAGCGTCGGGGAGCTGTTTTTT. This gives the protein CASMRQGSVGELFF. The full variable domain, in which reference TRBV19 and TRBJ2-2 provide the parts outside the CDR3, is DGGITQSPKYLFRKEGQNVTLSCEQNLNHDAMYWYRQDPGQGLRLIYYSQIVNDFQKGDIAEGYSVSREKKESFPLTVTSAQKNPTAFYLCASMRQGSVGELFFGEGSRLTVL.

The chain is built from TRBV10-1 and TRBJ2-7; D perhaps matches TRBD2 (5 bases). CDR3 size: 19 residues. V was clipped by 1 base and J by 6 bases, with 28 bases between them. CDR1 WNHNN and CDR2 SYGVQD come from the germline V gene (reference sequence). The CDR3 spells CASSELSGKPSFPIGEQYF. The DNA for the CDR3 is TGCGCCAGCAGTGAGTTGTCCGGGAAACCCTCCTTCCCGATTGGCGAGCAGTACTTC.

This clone appeared a few times. The chain is built from TRBV7-9 and TRBJ1-2; D uncertain. V lost 2 bases and J 4 bases, leaving 11 bases between the germline ends. The CDR3 runs 14 residues. Germline CDR1 SEHNR, CDR2 FQNEAQ (reference sequence). This chain's CDR3 is CASSLMAARYGYTF. The CDR3 DNA sequence: TGTGCCAGCAGCTTAATGGCAGCTCGCTATGGCTACACCTTC. Full variable domain (remainder filled in from reference TRBV7-9 and TRBJ1-2): DTGVSQNPRHKITKRGQNVTFRCDPISEHNRLYWYRQTLGQGPEFLTYFQNEAQLEKSRLLSDRFSAERPKGSFSTLEIQRTEQGDSAMYLCASSLMAARYGYTFGSGTRLTVV.